This T cell receptor beta chain was captured by sequencing in a study of cytomegalovirus exposure and HLA in healthy donors. The CDR3 totals 13 residues. Trimming took off 4 bases at V and 7 bases at J, with 14 bases between the two ends. Germline-derived CDR1 and CDR2 are SGHRS and YFSETQ. Researchers ran the PCR with 60 Vbeta and 13 Jbeta primers. Measured with immunoSEQ multiplex PCR; TCRdb has only the in-frame clones, and not every one. The sample has about 150,000 clones, about four fifths seen once. The sequencing sample was made of PBMCs. The rearrangement joins TRBV5-1 to TRBJ2-5; D might be TRBD2 (5 bases). This TCR came from a man younger than 35 in good health and CMV-seronegative. The CDR3 DNA sequence: TGCGCCAGCAGCCAGGACGGTGGGAGGACCCAGTACTTC. This encodes CASSQDGGRTQYF.